This T cell receptor (beta chain) was found in a study of PD-1 blockade in classical Hodgkin lymphoma. Turning to this clone: The antigen remains undetermined.

Study-level results: Newly diagnosed and completely responding patients shared comparable baseline diversity.

The table came from immunoSEQ multiplex PCR; TCRdb's copy has only in-frame clones and leaves some out. The repertoire holds 50,000 to 75,000 clones, with 88% as singletons. From germline, CDR1 is SGHRS and CDR2 YFSETQ. After removal of 4 bases from V and 6 bases from J, the junction contained 4 bases not matched to a gene. The CDR3 contains 13 residues. Each of the patients experienced relapse following autologous stem cell transplantation, and their brentuximab vedotin exposure differed. The genes are TRBV5-1 and TRBJ2-5, with TRBD1 identical over 9 bases. The TCR originated in a human donor with classical Hodgkin lymphoma. The sample consisted of peripheral blood mononuclear cells (PBMCs), taken before the second cycle of nivolumab. The CDR3 region is CASSPDRGKTQYF. CDR3 sequence (DNA): TGCGCCAGCAGCCCGGACAGGGGCAAGACCCAGTACTTC.